A selection of T cell receptor beta chains follows, all from one sample in a study of tumor-infiltrating lymphocytes in primary liver carcinoma. Each CDR3 protein is one row after TCRdb ran MiXCR on the multiplex PCR reads. In the table there are approximately 190,000 distinct CDR3 sequences, about 85% of which are singletons. Material for sequencing was tumor tissue from primary liver carcinoma. These receptors were taken from a man in his forties or fifties with primary liver carcinoma and hepatitis B virus infection. Each CDR3 is given with its conserved first and last residue. A D gene is named only where the DNA matches it firmly. The size of a clone is reported for some rows only, either as once, few or many, or as a class for expanded clones.

D: .
V: TRBV11-2
length: 17
J: TRBJ2-3
size: large
CDR3: CASSLDPGETSTDTQYF
DNA: TGTGCCAGCAGCTTAGATCCGGGGGAGACTAGCACAGATACGCAGTATTTT

D: TRBD2
V: TRBV29-1
length: 15
J: TRBJ2-2
size: .
CDR3: CIVGTSAANTWELFF
DNA: TGCATCGTTGGGACTAGCGCGGCGAACACCTGGGAGCTATTTTTT

D: TRBD1
V: TRBV6-6
length: 14
J: TRBJ1-1
size: once
CDR3: CASNGTGVRAVAFF
DNA: TGTGCCAGCAATGGGACAGGGGTAAGGGCTGTAGCTTTCTTT

D: TRBD1
V: TRBV7-8
length: 14
J: TRBJ2-5
size: .
CDR3: CASSGDRGIETQYF
DNA: TGCGCCAGCAGCGGGGACAGGGGGATTGAGACCCAGTACTTC

D: TRBD2
V: TRBV10-2
length: 15
J: TRBJ2-3
size: .
CDR3: CAGSESKAGVHTQYF
DNA: TGCGCCGGCAGTGAGTCAAAAGCGGGAGTGCATACGCAGTATTTT

D: .
V: TRBV4-3
length: 16
J: TRBJ2-5
size: .
CDR3: CTSSQGEGREIETQYF
DNA: TGCACCAGCAGCCAAGGCGAGGGGCGGGAAATAGAGACCCAGTACTTC

D: .
V: TRBV5-6
length: 13
J: TRBJ2-2
size: .
CDR3: CASSSRITGELFF
DNA: TGTGCCAGCAGTTCGCGGATCACCGGGGAGCTGTTTTTT

D: .
V: TRBV4-1
length: 14
J: TRBJ2-1
size: .
CDR3: CASIHAGLVSEQFF
DNA: TGCGCCAGCATCCATGCTGGTTTAGTAAGTGAGCAGTTCTTC

D: .
V: TRBV5-1
length: 16
J: TRBJ2-1
size: .
CDR3: CASSVTGISGRNEQFF
DNA: TGCGCCAGCAGCGTTACCGGGATTAGCGGCAGGAATGAGCAGTTCTTC

D: .
V: TRBV5-1
length: 16
J: TRBJ1-5
size: .
CDR3: CASRLRTGGSTDTQHF
DNA: TGCGCCAGCAGATTGAGGACGGGCGGCAGCACAGATACGCAGCATTTT

D: .
V: TRBV29-1
length: 11
J: TRBJ1-2
size: .
CDR3: CSVESLRGYTF
DNA: TGCAGCGTTGAGAGTCTTCGTGGCTACACCTTT

D: .
V: TRBV11-2
length: 14
J: TRBJ2-1
size: once
CDR3: CASSSSGFDDEQFF
DNA: TGTGCCAGTAGCTCGTCGGGGTTCGACGATGAGCAGTTCTTC

D: .
V: TRBV6-5
length: 12
J: TRBJ2-4
size: .
CDR3: CASTSGGDIQLF
DNA: TGTGCCAGCACTAGCGGAGGGGACATTCAGTTGTTC

D: .
V: TRBV6-1
length: 15
J: TRBJ2-1
size: .
CDR3: CASSEEAGGYIKQFF
DNA: TGTGCCAGCAGTGAAGAAGCGGGTGGATACATTAAGCAGTTCTTC

D: .
V: TRBV5-4
length: 14
J: TRBJ2-1
size: .
CDR3: CASRLGHSCNEQFF
DNA: TGTGCCAGCAGGTTGGGACACTCCTGCAATGAGCAGTTCTTC

D: .
V: TRBV6-1
length: 16
J: TRBJ2-7
size: .
CDR3: CASNPDRALSSYEQYF
DNA: TGTGCCAGCAATCCTGACCGAGCCCTAAGCTCCTACGAGCAGTACTTC

D: TRBD2
V: TRBV28
length: 15
J: TRBJ2-7
size: .
CDR3: CASGTSGRVKNEQYF
DNA: TGCGCCAGCGGGACTAGCGGGAGGGTCAAAAACGAGCAGTACTTC

D: .
V: TRBV5-5
length: 12
J: TRBJ2-2
size: medium-sized
CDR3: CASRLHTGELFF
DNA: TGTGCCAGCAGACTCCACACCGGGGAGCTGTTTTTT

D: .
V: TRBV11-1
length: 19
J: TRBJ2-3
size: .
CDR3: CATSSGGSSVGARTDTQYF
DNA: TGTGCCACCAGCTCTGGGGGAAGTTCTGTTGGAGCCCGCACAGATACACAGTATTTT

D: TRBD2
V: TRBV4-2
length: 17
J: TRBJ2-5
size: .
CDR3: CASSQAASGRTDETQYF
DNA: TGTGCCAGCAGCCAAGCTGCTAGCGGGAGGACTGATGAGACCCAGTACTTC

D: TRBD2
V: TRBV29-1
length: 15
J: TRBJ2-2
size: .
CDR3: CSVVTSATNTGELFF
DNA: TGCAGCGTTGTGACTAGCGCGACGAACACCGGGGAGTTGTTTTTT

D: .
V: TRBV29-1
length: 15
J: TRBJ2-7
size: .
CDR3: CSVASGWGMTYEQYF
DNA: TGCAGCGTCGCGAGTGGATGGGGGATGACGTACGAGCAGTACTTC

D: .
V: TRBV6-1
length: 15
J: TRBJ2-7
size: .
CDR3: CASSEADRNSYEQYF
DNA: TGTGCCAGTAGTGAAGCAGACAGGAACTCCTACGAGCAGTACTTC

D: TRBD2
V: TRBV6-1
length: 14
J: TRBJ2-3
size: once
CDR3: CASSDTSGADTHYF
DNA: TGTGCCAGCAGTGACACTAGCGGGGCAGATACACATTATTTT

D: .
V: TRBV29-1
length: 12
J: TRBJ2-5
size: few
CDR3: CSVLTSGESQYF
DNA: TGCAGCGTTCTGACAAGCGGAGAGTCCCAGTACTTT

D: TRBD2
V: TRBV29-1
length: 12
J: TRBJ2-7
size: .
CDR3: CNGGTGDYEHYF
DNA: TGCAACGGCGGAACCGGGGACTACGAGCATTACTTC

D: .
V: TRBV30
length: 13
J: TRBJ2-3
size: once
CDR3: CAWNYLGRDTQYF
DNA: TGCGCCTGGAATTACCTGGGGAGAGATACGCAGTATTTT

D: .
V: TRBV10-3
length: 19
J: TRBJ2-3
size: once
CDR3: CDINSGQTDRPTNSGTQYF
DNA: TGTGACATCAACTCCGGACAAACAGACAGACCAACAAACTCGGGTACACAGTATTTT

D: .
V: TRBV28
length: 14
J: TRBJ1-6
size: .
CDR3: CVSMGPLYNSPLHF
DNA: TGTGTCAGCATGGGGCCCCTCTATAATTCACCCCTCCACTTT

D: .
V: TRBV6-5
length: 12
J: TRBJ1-1
size: once
CDR3: CASSGIQTEAFF
DNA: TGTGCCAGCAGTGGGATACAAACTGAAGCTTTCTTT